The rows below give T cell receptor beta chains drawn from one sample of a study of blood T cell repertoires in COVID-19. The assay was immunoSEQ multiplex PCR, and TCRdb's table has in-frame clones only and misses some. The table has 56,000 or so clones, 80% to 90% seen once. Sequenced: peripheral blood. The receptors stem from a human donor in a cohort sampled during active COVID-19. Each CDR3 is given with its conserved first and last residue. The D gene is left open where the match is weak. Only part of the rows carry a size: once, few, many, or a class if the clone is expanded.

TRBD2,TRBJ2-7,TRBV7-8,-,17,CASSLAFFGLAEYEQYF,TGTGCCAGCAGCTTAGCTTTTTTCGGACTAGCTGAGTACGAGCAGTACTTC
-,TRBJ1-6,TRBV11-1,-,15,CASSLYSGYNSPLHF,TGTGCCAGCAGCCTATACAGTGGCTATAATTCACCCCTCCACTTT
-,TRBJ2-1,TRBV6-5,-,14,CASSYDSLYNEQFF,TGTGCCAGCAGTTACGACAGCCTCTACAATGAGCAGTTCTTC
-,TRBJ2-1,TRBV7-2,-,16,CASSLIGAAGGNEQFF,TGTGCCAGCAGCTTAATAGGAGCAGCGGGTGGCAATGAGCAGTTCTTC
-,TRBJ2-3,TRBV24-1,-,15,CATSESLGKSDTQYF,TGTGCCACCAGTGAAAGCCTCGGGAAGAGCGATACGCAGTATTTT
TRBD1,TRBJ1-2,TRBV4-2,-,19,CASSQDFLDRGWDPYGYTF,TGTGCCAGCAGCCAAGACTTCTTGGACAGGGGATGGGACCCCTATGGCTACACCTTC
-,TRBJ2-3,TRBV7-8,-,15,CASSLLRGFTDTQYF,TGTGCCAGCAGCTTGTTGCGGGGCTTCACAGATACGCAGTATTTT
TRBD1,TRBJ1-1,TRBV9,-,14,CASSGPDRSTEAFF,TGTGCCAGCAGCGGCCCGGACAGGTCCACTGAAGCTTTCTTT
-,TRBJ1-1,TRBV30,-,14,CAWSRGAWDTEAFF,TGTGCCTGGAGCCGCGGGGCGTGGGACACTGAAGCTTTCTTT
TRBD2,TRBJ2-2,TRBV9,-,14,CASSVAGGTGELFF,TGTGCCAGCAGCGTAGCGGGGGGGACCGGGGAGCTGTTTTTT
-,TRBJ2-7,TRBV7-9,-,12,CASSLVWSEQYF,TGTGCCAGCAGCTTAGTTTGGAGCGAGCAGTACTTC
-,TRBJ1-5,TRBV7-8,-,13,CASTPGSNQPQHF,TGTGCCAGCACTCCGGGTTCCAATCAGCCCCAGCATTTT
TRBD1,TRBJ1-5,TRBV4-3,few,15,CASSQGQGDAQPQHF,TGCGCCAGCAGCCAAGGACAGGGGGATGCTCAGCCCCAGCATTTT
TRBD1,TRBJ1-2,TRBV27,few,18,CASSFLRFQDRGLHGYTF,TGTGCCAGCAGCTTCCTCCGGTTTCAGGACAGGGGACTCCATGGCTACACCTTC
TRBD1,TRBJ1-2,TRBV28,-,15,CASSIPYRGGEGYTF,TGTGCCAGCAGTATACCGTACAGGGGAGGAGAGGGCTACACCTTC
-,TRBJ2-4,TRBV7-9,-,13,CASSPQALNIQYF,TGTGCCAGCAGCCCGCAGGCGTTAAACATTCAGTACTTC
TRBD1,TRBJ2-1,TRBV19,-,15,CASSSGQGPFGEQFF,TGTGCCAGTAGTTCGGGACAGGGCCCTTTCGGTGAGCAGTTCTTC
-,TRBJ2-4,TRBV13,-,19,CASSLISGVLESAKNIQYF,TGTGCCAGCAGCTTAATCTCCGGAGTCCTAGAGTCAGCCAAAAACATTCAGTACTTC
-,TRBJ1-4,TRBV7-2,-,14,CASSRVRGNEKLFF,TGTGCCAGCAGCAGAGTAAGAGGGAATGAAAAACTGTTTTTT
-,TRBJ1-2,TRBV3-1/TRBV3-2,-,14,CASSLAGDNYGYTF,TGTGCCAGCAGCCTAGCAGGGGATAACTATGGCTACACCTTC
-,TRBJ2-4,TRBV19,-,15,CASSMQGLAKNIQYF,TGTGCCAGTAGTATGCAGGGGCTAGCCAAAAACATTCAGTACTTC
-,TRBJ2-5,TRBV5-1,once,16,CASSLPPTTNQETQYF,TGCGCCAGCAGCTTGCCCCCGACTACAAACCAAGAGACCCAGTACTTC
TRBD1,TRBJ2-3,TRBV3-1/TRBV3-2,-,16,CASSRGTGPSTDTQYF,TGTGCCAGCAGCCGCGGGACAGGACCTAGCACAGATACGCAGTATTTT
-,TRBJ2-1,TRBV12-5,-,15,CASGPGGFSYNEQFF,TGTGCTAGTGGACCCGGGGGATTCTCCTACAATGAGCAGTTCTTC
-,TRBJ1-3,TRBV5-4,-,15,CASSLLAGTGNTIYF,TGTGCCAGCAGCTTGTTAGCAGGGACTGGAAACACCATATATTTT
-,TRBJ1-1,TRBV6-2/TRBV6-3,-,12,CASSDRWLVVFF,TGTGCCAGCAGCGACAGGTGGCTCGTGGTTTTCTTT
-,TRBJ1-2,TRBV6-2/TRBV6-3,-,14,CASSYWTGNYGYTF,TGTGCCAGCAGTTATTGGACGGGGAACTATGGCTACACCTTC
TRBD2,TRBJ2-1,TRBV4-3,-,17,CASSPLAGAGGKNEQFF,TGCGCCAGCAGCCCGTTGGCGGGAGCGGGGGGCAAGAATGAGCAGTTCTTC
-,TRBJ2-7,TRBV14,-,15,CASSQSRRVSYEQYF,TGTGCCAGCAGCCAATCGAGGAGAGTATCCTACGAGCAGTACTTC
TRBD1,TRBJ2-3,TRBV10-2,once,14,CASKDRAVTDTQYF,TGCGCCAGCAAGGACAGGGCTGTCACAGATACGCAGTATTTT
TRBD2,TRBJ2-5,TRBV9,-,15,CASSVQTSGGETQYF,TGTGCCAGCAGCGTACAGACTAGCGGGGGGGAGACCCAGTACTTC
-,TRBJ2-1,TRBV27,-,17,CASSLYPPSRSYNEQFF,TGTGCCAGCAGTTTATATCCTCCCTCGCGCTCCTACAATGAGCAGTTCTTC
-,TRBJ2-1,TRBV19,-,15,CASSMGARLLNEQFF,TGTGCCAGTAGTATGGGGGCCCGGTTGCTCAATGAGCAGTTCTTC
TRBD1,TRBJ1-1,TRBV10-3,-,14,CAIREGGTGPEAFF,TGTGCCATCAGGGAGGGGGGGACAGGACCTGAAGCTTTCTTT
TRBD1,TRBJ2-7,TRBV30,-,14,CAWSRDRGTYEQYF,TGTGCCTGGAGCCGGGACAGGGGAACCTACGAGCAGTACTTC
-,TRBJ2-2,TRBV2,-,15,CASRPETANTGELFF,TGTGCCAGCCGGCCCGAGACAGCGAACACCGGGGAGCTGTTTTTT
-,TRBJ1-6,TRBV6-1,few,16,CASSGTLQVTNSPLHF,TGTGCCAGCAGTGGAACTTTACAGGTGACCAATTCACCCCTCCACTTT
-,TRBJ2-1,TRBV9,-,13,CASSVATYNEQFF,TGTGCCAGCAGCGTAGCTACCTACAATGAGCAGTTCTTC
TRBD1,TRBJ1-2,TRBV4-1,-,15,CASSQEDRGAYGYTF,TGCGCCAGCAGCCAAGAGGACAGGGGTGCCTATGGCTACACCTTC
TRBD1,TRBJ1-1,TRBV19,-,16,CASSTLRDRGLGEAFF,TGTGCCAGTAGTACCCTCCGGGACAGGGGGCTAGGTGAAGCTTTCTTT
-,TRBJ2-7,TRBV12-3/TRBV12-4,-,11,CASSSAYEQYF,TGTGCCAGCAGTTCCGCCTACGAGCAGTACTTC
TRBD2,TRBJ2-5,TRBV6-5,-,15,CASSYSGGLAETQYF,TGTGCCAGCAGCTACTCCGGGGGACTAGCAGAGACCCAGTACTTC
-,TRBJ1-2,TRBV5-5,-,17,CASSFPSSGRANYGYTF,TGTGCCAGCAGCTTCCCGAGTTCGGGCAGGGCCAACTATGGCTACACCTTC
TRBD1,TRBJ2-3,TRBV5-6,-,14,CASSRQGPADTQYF,TGTGCCAGCAGTCGACAGGGGCCGGCAGATACGCAGTATTTT
-,TRBJ1-2,TRBV13,-,12,CASRERNYGYTF,TGTGCCAGCAGGGAGAGGAACTATGGCTACACCTTC
TRBD2,TRBJ2-7,TRBV7-2,-,15,CASSFRSGGAYEQYF,TGTGCCAGCAGCTTCAGAAGCGGGGGGGCCTACGAGCAGTACTTC
-,TRBJ2-1,TRBV3-1/TRBV3-2,-,16,CASSQEGGVGVVQQFF,TGTGCCAGCAGCCAAGAAGGGGGGGTAGGGGTTGTACAGCAGTTCTTC
TRBD1,TRBJ1-2,TRBV7-9,-,17,CASSSTGTVLTNYGYTF,TGTGCCAGCAGCTCCACCGGGACAGTCCTTACTAACTATGGCTACACCTTC